The sequence of this TCR beta chain was determined in a study of CD8+CD57+ T cells in acquired aplastic anemia (dated by TCRdb to 2017 to 2018). Turning to the overall study: A mean of around 3.2 ug of DNA, ranging from 0.2 to 27.4 ug, was extracted from sorted CD4+ and CD8+ cells. For healthy donor samples, the average read count was about 9.8 million for CD4+ cells and approximately 11 million for CD8+ cells. General study outcomes and caveats: CD8+ Simpson's diversity did not differ significantly between patients and healthy controls (P=0.060). Twenty-nine CD8+ CDR3 sequences were shared between patients and controls but appeared highly expressed in patients and within their immunodominant clones.

The study deep-sequenced TCR repertoires of sorted CD4+ and CD8+ blood T cells from severe aplastic anemia patients and healthy subjects. Ficoll-Paque density gradient centrifugation was used to isolate peripheral blood mononuclear cells. Before DNA extraction, CD4+ and CD8+ T cells were sorted with FACS or magnetic beads. Profiling of TCR beta VDJ combinations and CDR3 sequences used genomic DNA as the template. TCR repertoire sequencing was run on an Illumina HiSeq 2000. The study's processing was this. Repertoires were assessed using TRBV/TRBJ rearrangement plots, CDR3 size and DJ length profiles, and Simpson's diversity index. The immunodominant clone was defined as the most abundant DNA sequence in deep sequencing data. CDR3 amino acid sequences were checked for sharing across subjects and were also compared against the VDJdb database and published repertoires. Through fastp at Q25 and MiXCR, TCRdb rebuilt clones from the public reads, retaining in-frame beta chains. Entries that share a CDR3 protein sequence are merged under the most common genes and DNA. V and J calls and clone size were set by TCRdb, not the authors. Counted in this sample were 350,000 to 450,000 distinct CDR3 sequences; roughly 64% of them appeared once. The ten largest account for 3.5% to 4.5% of the sample.

About this clonotype itself: Its target antigen remains unknown. There are no base qualities to consult, and no much larger clone falls within one base.

The germline V gene gives CDR1 as MNHEY and CDR2 as SVGAGI. Between the V and J ends, shortened by 6 bases and 3 bases respectively, the junction contains 8 bases. The CDR3 numbers 12 residues from cysteine through phenylalanine. Here the CDR3 DNA is all that survives: 36 bases in frame from base 1. The sequence is built from TRBV6-5 and TRBJ1-1; TRBD1 is perhaps the D gene, given 5 matching bases. Sequencing used sorted CD4+, CD8+, or CD8+CD57+ T cells (not recorded which) from PBMCs. This clonotype was obtained from a human donor in good health, serving as a control. CDR3 loop: CASSTGHTEAFF. The DNA is as follows: TGTGCCAGCAGCACGGGACACACTGAAGCTTTCTTT.